This TCR beta chain was captured in a study of beta chain features in type 1 diabetes. Study-wide points: The study found moderately but significantly shorter TCRB CDR3s in all four CD4+ subsets of Type 1 diabetes patients. Patients' naive, central memory and regulatory TCRB repertoires appeared more alike than those of healthy donors. Any PCR bias toward short templates would affect both groups alike.

The germline CDR1 and CDR2 sequences are DFQATT and SNEGSKA (reference sequence). This CDR3 comprises 11 residues. V shed 2 bases and J 10 bases; nucleotides not matched to a gene: 4. Donors contributed one heparinised blood draw apiece, averaging roughly 0.12 L. As every portion of the isolated RNA was reverse transcribed, the sequencing read expressed TCRB transcripts. Method: immunoSEQ multiplex PCR; TCRdb's copy keeps in-frame clones and lacks some. The sample shows about 290,000 clones, 8% of them seen only once. This clone has a handful of counts. Its matching antigen is unknown. The sequence came from a woman under 30 in good health. The rearrangement uses TRBV20-1 and TRBJ1-1; TRBD1 matches at 7 bases. The sequencing input was central memory CD4+ T cells from blood. The CDR3 region is CSARSDRIAFF. The CDR3 region has the DNA TGCAGTGCTAGATCGGACAGGATAGCTTTCTTT.